Shown below are 27 T cell receptor beta chains from a single sample sequenced in a study of blood T cell repertoires in COVID-19 (dated by TCRdb to 2018 to 2021). Library prep was done by the immunoSEQ multiplex PCR assay. The clones in this table, taken by TCRdb from immuneACCESS, are in-frame only. Not every clone is retained; where verified, under half of the shortfall comes from an unresolved V gene, and the cause of the rest is unknown. The sample table lists 300,000 to 400,000 clones, 87% of them with a count of one. Clones ranked in the top ten supply 1% of the sample. The sequencing input was peripheral blood. The receptors come from a man aged 50-60 years with active or convalescent COVID-19.

The J gene is TRBJ2-7, the V gene TRBV21-1; the listed D gene, TRBD1, was not tested against the DNA. TRBV21-1 is flagged as a pseudogene. The CDR3 covers 12 residues. CDR3 protein: CASSKDRAEQYF. CDR3 nucleotide sequence: TGTGCCAGCAGCAAGGACAGGGCCGAGCAGTACTTC.

The chain uses TRBV2 and TRBJ1-6; possibly TRBD1 for D (5 bases). This CDR3 is 15 amino acids long. Germline CDR1 is SNHLY and CDR2 is FYNNEI. V lost 1 base and J 10 bases, leaving 14 bases between the germline ends. In DNA, the CDR3 is TGTGCCAGCAGTGAAGAACAGGCCGAAGAATCACCCCTCCACTTT. Its protein product is CASSEEQAEESPLHF.

The chain employs TRBV4-2 and TRBJ1-1; a possible D gene is TRBD1 (5 bases). Germline V gene sequence: CDR1 LGHNA, CDR2 YNFKEQ. The CDR3 is made up of 15 amino acids. Trimming took 6 bases from V and 4 from J, leaving 18 bases between them. The CDR3 DNA is TGTGCCAGCAGTTACGGACCAGACAGAGGCACTGAAGCTTTCTTT. Translated: CASSYGPDRGTEAFF.

This chain joins TRBV7-9 and TRBJ2-2, with D possibly TRBD1 on 6 matching bases. Germline V lookup: CDR1 SEHNR, CDR2 FQNEAQ (reference sequence). The CDR3 loop spans 15 amino acids. V gave up 4 bases and J gave up 3 bases, with 12 bases separating them. CDR3 loop: CASSSVQGYTGELFF. CDR3 in DNA: TGTGCCAGCAGCTCGGTACAGGGTTACACCGGGGAGCTGTTTTTT.

The chain recombines TRBV4-3 with TRBJ1-1; 7 bases are a match to TRBD1. The CDR3 contains 14 residues. Germline V gene sequence: CDR1 LGHNA, CDR2 YSLEER. Trimming cost V 4 bases and J 6 bases; bases outside gene matches: 8. The CDR3 sequence is CASSLGRGSAEAFF. In DNA form, the CDR3 reads TGCGCCAGCAGCCTCGGCAGGGGGAGCGCTGAAGCTTTCTTT.

The chain employs TRBV2 and TRBJ1-3; 9 bases map to TRBD1. The germline gives CDR1 SNHLY, CDR2 FYNNEI. The V segment lost 4 bases and the J segment 4 bases; nucleotides outside the gene matches: 8. CDR3 length equals 16 residues. Here the CDR3 reads CASSAETGGTGNTIYF. CDR3 DNA: TGTGCCAGCAGTGCCGAGACAGGGGGAACAGGAAACACCATATATTTT.

The CDR3 spells CASSKSGDRNSPLHF. CDR3 nucleotides: TGCGCCAGCAGCAAGTCAGGCGACAGAAATTCACCCCTCCACTTT. This chain joins TRBV4-1 and TRBJ1-6; D is perhaps TRBD1 (5 bases). The V end was cut by 5 bases, the J end by 7 bases, with 15 bases between. CDR1 MGHRA and CDR2 YSYEKL come from the germline V gene. CDR3 length equals 15 residues.

The gene calls are TRBV5-6 and TRBJ1-1, with a tentative D call TRBD1 (6 bases). V dropped 4 bases and J dropped 7 bases, with 17 bases sitting between them. Germline CDR1 and CDR2: SGHDT and YYEEEE. This CDR3 is built from 14 residues. CDR3 sequence: CASSDPGARLEAFF. CDR3 in DNA: TGTGCCAGCAGCGATCCAGGGGCAAGACTTGAAGCTTTCTTT.

This chain joins TRBV30 and TRBJ2-3, with a possible D match to TRBD2 (6 bases). CDR1 and CDR2 (germline): GTSNPN, SVGIG (reference sequence). Trimming removed 0 bases from V and 8 bases from J, with 9 bases in between. The CDR3 spans 12 residues. The CDR3 DNA sequence: TGTGCCTGGAGTGTAGCGGGCCCTACGCAGTATTTT. Amino acids: CAWSVAGPTQYF. The full variable domain, its missing parts supplied by reference TRBV30 and TRBJ2-3, is SQTIHQWPATLVQPVGSPLSLECTVEGTSNPNLYWYRQAAGRGLQLLFYSVGIGQISSEVPQNLSASRPQDRQFILSSKKLLLSDSGFYLCAWSVAGPTQYFGPGTRLTVL.

The chain is built from TRBV6-6 and TRBJ1-4; TRBD1 might be the D (6 bases). This CDR3 has 16 amino acids. The germline V and J ends were trimmed by 0 bases and 8 bases, with 16 bases remaining between them. Germline V gene data show CDR1 as MNHNY and CDR2 as SVGAGI (reference sequence). Written as DNA, the CDR3 is TGTGCCAGCAGTTACTCGGGCCGGACAGAAGGGGAAAAACTGTTTTTT. It specifies CASSYSGRTEGEKLFF.

The chain joins TRBV5-1 to TRBJ1-4; D gene unclear. Trimming removed 4 bases at V and 6 bases at J, with 16 bases between. CDR3 length: 15 amino acids. Germline values: CDR1 SGHRS, CDR2 YFSETQ. The CDR3 loop reads CASSGLGPSDEKLFF. CDR3 DNA sequence: TGCGCCAGCAGCGGACTCGGACCGTCGGATGAAAAACTGTTTTTT.

The chain combines TRBV5-1 with TRBJ2-2; maybe TRBD2 (6 bases). The germline V gene encodes CDR1 SGHRS and CDR2 YFSETQ. V lost 3 bases and J lost 11, with 17 bases in between. There are 14 residues in the CDR3. CDR3 sequence (DNA): TGCGCCAGCAGCTGGGGACTCGGGCAAGTTGAGCTGTTTTTT. Its protein is CASSWGLGQVELFF.

The J gene is TRBJ1-5, the V gene TRBV25-1, with D tentatively TRBD1 (6 bases). The CDR3 is made up of 17 amino acids. V lost 5 bases and J 5 bases, leaving 22 bases between the germline ends. Germline loops: CDR1 MGHDK, CDR2 SYGVNS. The CDR3 is CASSYQRRTVRDQPQHF. The CDR3 bases are TGTGCCAGCAGTTACCAGCGAAGGACAGTTCGCGATCAGCCCCAGCATTTT.

The rearrangement links TRBV6-5 to TRBJ2-3; 8 bases map to TRBD2. The germline V gene has CDR1 MNHEY and CDR2 SVGAGI. CDR3 size: 13 residues. Trimming cost V 8 bases and J 4 bases; bases outside gene matches: 5. CDR3 sequence (DNA): TGTGCCAGCTCGGGGGGGCGGGCAGATACGCAGTATTTT. This encodes CASSGGRADTQYF.

The chain couples TRBV2 to TRBJ1-4; the match to TRBD1 covers 8 bases. The CDR3 totals 18 residues. V was clipped by 3 bases and J by 0 bases; unmatched bases: 9. The germline V gene has CDR1 SNHLY and CDR2 FYNNEI. For the CDR3, the DNA is TGTGCCAGCAGTGAGGGCAGGGGGCACCGTGCAACTAATGAAAAACTGTTTTTT. Translated: CASSEGRGHRATNEKLFF.

The V and J genes are TRBV7-3 and TRBJ2-2, with 9 nucleotides matching TRBD1. With V trimmed by 5 bases and J by 3 bases, 10 bases remained unmatched. CDR1 and CDR2 (germline): SGHTA, FQGTGA. This CDR3 is 17 amino acids long. The CDR3 sequence: CASSPPRGTGYTGELFF. The CDR3 DNA is TGTGCCAGCAGCCCGCCTCGGGGGACAGGGTACACCGGGGAGCTGTTTTTT.

This chain links TRBV7-9 with TRBJ1-1; tentative D call: TRBD1 (5 bases). The CDR3 sequence is 14 residues long. The V gene lost 5 bases and the J gene lost 7 bases, with 17 bases spanning the gap. Germline V gene data show CDR1 as SEHNR and CDR2 as FQNEAQ (reference sequence). CDR3: CASSRDALLREAFF. The CDR3 DNA is TGTGCCAGCAGCAGGGACGCCCTCCTGCGTGAAGCTTTCTTT.

V usage is TRBV7-9 and J usage is TRBJ1-2; the D gene is possibly TRBD1 (5 bases). With 1 base removed from V and 3 bases from J, the gap between germline ends came to 12 bases. Germline CDR1 is SEHNR and CDR2 is FQNEAQ (reference sequence). The CDR3 totals 15 residues. This CDR3 is CASSLVGGRDYGYTF. Here the CDR3 DNA reads TGTGCCAGCAGCTTAGTCGGGGGAAGGGACTATGGCTACACCTTC. Complete variable domain (other parts from reference TRBV7-9 and TRBJ1-2): DTGVSQNPRHKITKRGQNVTFRCDPISEHNRLYWYRQTLGQGPEFLTYFQNEAQLEKSRLLSDRFSAERPKGSFSTLEIQRTEQGDSAMYLCASSLVGGRDYGYTFGSGTRLTVV.

The CDR3 reads CASSDRGRRTEAFF. In DNA form, the CDR3 reads TGTGCCAGCAGTGACAGGGGGCGGAGGACTGAAGCTTTCTTT. This chain links TRBV4-2 with TRBJ1-1; 10 nucleotides align to TRBD1. The CDR3 length is 14 residues. With V trimmed by 6 bases and J by 5 bases, 6 bases remained unmatched. The germline gives CDR1 LGHNA, CDR2 YNFKEQ.

The chain joins TRBV18 to TRBJ2-3; TRBD2 matches 13 bases. Germline lookup yields CDR1 KGHSH and CDR2 LQKENI. With V trimmed by 6 bases and J by 5 bases, 5 bases remained unmatched. CDR3 length: 15 residues. The CDR3 DNA reads as TGTGCCAGCTCCGAGAGACTAGCGGGAGGAGATACGCAGTATTTT. This gives the protein CASSERLAGGDTQYF.

The rearrangement uses TRBV11-2 and TRBJ2-7; perhaps TRBD2 as D (5 bases). Germline V gene lookup returns CDR1 SGHAT and CDR2 FQNNGV. The ends were cut back, 5 bases at V and 7 bases at J, with 18 bases in the middle. The CDR3 runs 14 residues. The CDR3 loop reads CASSGGLDIWEQYF. In DNA form, the CDR3 reads TGTGCCAGCAGCGGAGGCCTCGACATTTGGGAGCAGTACTTC. Full variable domain (rest looked up from reference TRBV11-2 and TRBJ2-7): EAGVAQSPRYKIIEKRQSVAFWCNPISGHATLYWYQQILGQGPKLLIQFQNNGVVDDSQLPKDRFSAERLKGVDSTLKIQPAKLEDSAVYLCASSGGLDIWEQYFGPGTRLTVT.

This chain links TRBV2 with TRBJ1-6; D ambiguous. Between the trimmed V and J ends, which lost 8 bases and 7 bases, there was a span of 9 bases. CDR1 and CDR2 (germline): SNHLY, FYNNEI. This CDR3 is built from 12 residues. The CDR3 region has the DNA TGTGCCAGCGCTACGGGGAATTCACCCCTCCACTTT. Protein: CASATGNSPLHF.

This clone was seen once. This rearrangement joins TRBV10-3 to TRBJ2-7; 15 positions match TRBD2. Germline V CDR1 and CDR2: ENHRY, SYGVKD. The CDR3 covers 18 residues. V was clipped by 3 bases and J by 2 bases; unmatched bases: 8. The CDR3 reads CAISEGWTSGRGAYEQYF. In DNA form, the CDR3 reads TGTGCCATCAGTGAAGGTTGGACTAGCGGGAGGGGCGCCTACGAGCAGTACTTC.

This clone is a singleton in its sample. The chain employs TRBV2 and TRBJ2-5, with 8 bases that match TRBD2. CDR3 length equals 15 residues. Looked up from germline, CDR1 is SNHLY and CDR2 is FYNNEI. V lost 5 bases and J lost 5; bases outside the gene matches: 10. The CDR3 coding sequence is TGTGCCAGCAGTCCGGAGGCGGGGGGCGGGGAGACCCAGTACTTC. Translating it yields CASSPEAGGGETQYF.

The chain combines TRBV28 with TRBJ1-5; TRBD1 aligns across 10 bases. J was trimmed by 1 base and V by 6 bases; bases with no gene match: 6. The CDR3 length is 16 residues. CDR1 is MDHEN, CDR2 SYDVKM, per germline. Written as DNA, the CDR3 is TGTGCCAGCAGCCCGACAGGGGGCTCGAGCAATCAGCCCCAGCATTTT. Translated: CASSPTGGSSNQPQHF.

J is TRBJ1-2 and V is TRBV14; tentative D call: TRBD1 (5 bases). Trimming removed 4 bases at V and 6 bases at J, with 18 bases between. The germline CDR1 and CDR2 sequences are SGHDN and FVKESK. This CDR3 has 15 amino acids. The CDR3 sequence: CASSPRAQGNDGYTF. The CDR3 nucleotides are TGTGCCAGCAGCCCCAGGGCCCAGGGAAACGATGGCTACACCTTC.

The chain joins TRBV28 to TRBJ1-5, with TRBD1 as a possible D gene (6 bases). V gave up 6 bases and J gave up 4 bases, with 16 bases separating them. Germline-derived CDR1 and CDR2 are MDHEN and SYDVKM. This CDR3 spans 15 amino acids. The CDR3: CASRTGTRGNQPQHF. The CDR3 DNA reads TGTGCCAGCAGGACCGGGACAAGAGGGAATCAGCCCCAGCATTTT.